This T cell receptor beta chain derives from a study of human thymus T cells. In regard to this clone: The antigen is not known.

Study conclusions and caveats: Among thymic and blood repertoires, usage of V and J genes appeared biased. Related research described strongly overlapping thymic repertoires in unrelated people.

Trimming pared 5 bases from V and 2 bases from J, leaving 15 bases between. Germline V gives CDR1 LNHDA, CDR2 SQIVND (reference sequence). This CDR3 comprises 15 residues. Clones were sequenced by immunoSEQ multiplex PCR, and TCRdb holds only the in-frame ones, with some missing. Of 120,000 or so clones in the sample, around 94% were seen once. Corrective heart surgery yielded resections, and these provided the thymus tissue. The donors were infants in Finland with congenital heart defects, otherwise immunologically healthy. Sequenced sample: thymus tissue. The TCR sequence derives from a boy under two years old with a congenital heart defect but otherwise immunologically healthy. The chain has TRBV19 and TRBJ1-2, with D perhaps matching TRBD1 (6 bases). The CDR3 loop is CASSGIWTVNYGYTF. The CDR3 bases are TGTGCCAGTAGTGGGATCTGGACAGTCAACTATGGCTACACCTTC. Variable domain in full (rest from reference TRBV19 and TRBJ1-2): DGGITQSPKYLFRKEGQNVTLSCEQNLNHDAMYWYRQDPGQGLRLIYYSQIVNDFQKGDIAEGYSVSREKKESFPLTVTSAQKNPTAFYLCASSGIWTVNYGYTFGSGTRLTVV.